One sample yielded the 11 T cell receptor beta chains listed below, sequenced in a study of cytomegalovirus exposure and HLA in healthy donors. Some clones are missing from TCRdb's copy, which holds only in-frame ones; the method was immunoSEQ multiplex PCR. The table lists about 82,000 clones, 95% of them singletons, with around 0.69% in the top ten. The sequenced sample was PBMCs. The source is a woman aged 18-35 years in good health and CMV-seronegative.

The chain links TRBV23-1 to TRBJ2-6, with TRBD1 matching over 9 bases. TRBV23-1 is classed as an ORF, of uncertain function. The junction had 6 bases not matched to a gene; V was cut back by 2 bases and J by 1 base. This CDR3 contains 18 residues. The CDR3, as DNA: TGCGCCAGCAGTCAAGGATACAGGGGGCGGTCTGGGGCCAACGTCCTGACTTTC. It encodes CASSQGYRGRSGANVLTF.

V gene TRBV6-1 combines with J gene TRBJ1-2, with D hard to call. V lost 8 bases to trimming and J lost 6 bases, with 7 bases between them. Per germline, CDR1 MNHNS and CDR2 SASEGT. The CDR3 contains 10 residues. CDR3 DNA sequence: TGTGCCAGCGGGCGACATGGCTACACCTTC. It translates to CASGRHGYTF.

The chain couples TRBV28 to TRBJ1-2, with D possibly matching TRBD1 (5 bases). The V end was cut by 8 bases, the J end by 8 bases, with 21 bases between. Germline loops: CDR1 MDHEN, CDR2 SYDVKM. The CDR3 sequence is 14 residues long. CDR3 in DNA: TGTGCCAGCCAAACCCCCCCAAGGGGTGGCGGCTACACCTTC. As protein: CASQTPPRGGGYTF.

The chain recombines TRBV2 with TRBJ2-1; the match to TRBD2 covers 8 bases. With V trimmed by 4 bases and J by 12 bases, 5 bases remained unmatched. The CDR3 runs to 12 residues. Per the germline V gene, CDR1 is SNHLY and CDR2 is FYNNEI. The CDR3 spells CASSATGGGQFF. For the CDR3, the DNA is TGTGCCAGCAGTGCTACGGGAGGGGGGCAGTTCTTC.

The sample holds a few counts of this clone. The chain links TRBV5-4 to TRBJ1-4, with D hard to call. This CDR3 comprises 14 residues. The germline V gene has CDR1 SGHNT and CDR2 YYREEE (reference sequence). The ends were cut back, 0 bases at V and 6 bases at J, with 9 bases in the middle. The CDR3 region has the DNA TGTGCCAGCAGCTTGGCGCGGGAAGATGAAAAACTGTTTTTT. As protein: CASSLAREDEKLFF.

The chain has TRBV4-1 and TRBJ2-7; 12 nucleotides match TRBD2. The J segment lost 7 bases and the V segment lost 3 bases, leaving 10 bases of the junction unmatched. The germline V gene encodes CDR1 MGHRA and CDR2 YSYEKL. The CDR3 runs 16 residues. The CDR3 sequence is CASSQALTSGSGEQYF. In DNA form, the CDR3 reads TGCGCCAGCAGCCAGGCTCTGACTAGCGGGAGCGGTGAGCAGTACTTC.

This chain connects TRBV15 to TRBJ1-5; D perhaps matches TRBD1 (6 bases). V dropped 0 bases and J dropped 0 bases, with 12 bases sitting between them. This CDR3 has 17 amino acids. Germline loops: CDR1 LNHNV, CDR2 YYDKDF (reference sequence). The CDR3, as DNA: TGTGCCACCAGCAGAGATTTCAGGGGTTATAGCAATCAGCCCCAGCATTTT. This codes for CATSRDFRGYSNQPQHF.

The sample holds a few counts of this clone. J is TRBJ2-3 and V is TRBV6-4, with D perhaps TRBD2 (6 bases). The CDR3 has 13 residues. The V and J ends lost 4 bases and 1 base respectively, with 6 bases between them. Germline lookup yields CDR1 MRHNA and CDR2 SNTAGT. CDR3 sequence reads: CASSAGGTDTQYF. The CDR3 nucleotides read TGTGCCAGCAGTGCGGGAGGCACAGATACGCAGTATTTT.

The V gene is TRBV7-2, the J gene TRBJ2-1; TRBD1 aligns across 8 bases. With V trimmed by 5 bases and J by 2 bases, 8 bases remained unmatched. CDR3 length: 16 amino acids. The germline V gene encodes CDR1 SGHTA and CDR2 FQGNSA. CDR3 in DNA: TGTGCCAGCAGCCCGCACCTGGACAGGGCCTACAATGAGCAGTTCTTC. This translates into CASSPHLDRAYNEQFF.

The chain couples TRBV7-9 to TRBJ2-7, with 13 bases fitting TRBD2. The CDR3 runs to 15 residues. Per the germline V gene, CDR1 is SEHNR and CDR2 is FQNEAQ (reference sequence). With V trimmed by 1 base and J by 9 bases, 6 bases remained unmatched. In nucleotides, the CDR3 is TGTGCCAGCAGCTTAGACGGACTAGCGGGAGTACCGCAGTACTTC. Amino acids: CASSLDGLAGVPQYF. The whole variable domain, remainder taken from reference TRBV7-9 and TRBJ2-7, is DTGVSQNPRHKITKRGQNVTFRCDPISEHNRLYWYRQTLGQGPEFLTYFQNEAQLEKSRLLSDRFSAERPKGSFSTLEIQRTEQGDSAMYLCASSLDGLAGVPQYFGPGTRLTVT.

In DNA, the CDR3 is TGTGCCAGCAAACGGGACAGGGGTGGCAATGAGCAGTTCTTC. It encodes CASKRDRGGNEQFF. The V and J genes are TRBV6-5 and TRBJ2-1; 10 bases agree with TRBD1. Per germline, CDR1 MNHEY and CDR2 SVGAGI. J gave up 6 bases and V 7 bases, and 6 bases lay outside the gene matches. The CDR3 runs 14 residues.